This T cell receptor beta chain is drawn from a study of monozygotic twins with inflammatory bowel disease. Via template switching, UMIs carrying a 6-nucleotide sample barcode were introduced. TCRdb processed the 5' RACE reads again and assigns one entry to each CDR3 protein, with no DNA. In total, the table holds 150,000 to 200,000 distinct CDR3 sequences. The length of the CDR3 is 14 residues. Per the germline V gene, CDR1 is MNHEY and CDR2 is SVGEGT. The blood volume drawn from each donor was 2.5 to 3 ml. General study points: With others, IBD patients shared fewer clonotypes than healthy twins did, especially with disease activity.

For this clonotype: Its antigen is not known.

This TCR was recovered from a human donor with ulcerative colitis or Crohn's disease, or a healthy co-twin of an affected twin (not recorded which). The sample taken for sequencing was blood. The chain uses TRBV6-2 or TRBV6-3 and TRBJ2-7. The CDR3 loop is CASSYQGGPYEQYF.